A selection of T cell receptor beta chains follows, all from one sample in a study of blood T cell repertoires in COVID-19. Measured with immunoSEQ multiplex PCR; TCRdb has only the in-frame clones, and not every one. The table records some 150,000 clones, around 79% of them present only once. The specimen sequenced was peripheral blood. These receptors were collected from a woman in her 70s with COVID-19, enrolled during active disease. CDR3s include the opening cysteine and the closing phenylalanine or tryptophan.

CSAGGSRGYTF	TRBV29-1	TRBJ1-2	11
CASSLTGQGKINEQFF	TRBV7-3	TRBJ2-1	16
CASNDRGRDYEQYF	TRBV6-5	TRBJ2-7	14
CASSHLARLAGPNEQFF	TRBV14	TRBJ2-1	17
CAWSQLGGRNQPQHF	TRBV30	TRBJ1-5	15
CAWSQGSTPGYTF	TRBV30	TRBJ1-2	13
CVAQGAGNEQYF	TRBV5-4	TRBJ2-7	12
CASSDAVTSGPDTQYF	TRBV6-4	TRBJ2-3	16
CATSRDLTDNEKLFF	TRBV15	TRBJ1-4	15
CASSWQGAAFF	TRBV6-2/TRBV6-3	TRBJ1-1	11
CASSRTSGVQETQYF	TRBV18	TRBJ2-5	15